These T cell receptor beta chains were read from a single sample in a study of T cells in localized non-small cell lung cancer. Assay: immunoSEQ multiplex PCR; the TCRdb copy retains only in-frame clones and omits some. The data hold around 29,000 clones, with around 80% observed a single time. The sample here was peripheral blood, taken before any cancer treatment. The receptors here all came from a male donor aged 60 or over with stage II squamous cell lung carcinoma. The CDR3 runs from the conserved cysteine through the conserved F or W. Each record gives: clone size, J gene, V gene, D gene, CDR3 protein, CDR3 DNA. D genes are given only for firm matches. Clone size, where shown, is once, few, many, or a class for clones that have expanded.

>.|TRBJ1-5|TRBV4-2|.
CASSQEGYSNQPQHF
TGTGCCAGCAGCCAGGAGGGCTATAGCAATCAGCCCCAGCATTTT
>.|TRBJ1-1|TRBV18|TRBD1
CASSPDRVNTEAFF
TGTGCCAGCTCACCGGACAGGGTTAACACTGAAGCTTTCTTT
>.|TRBJ2-1|TRBV5-1|.
CASSHDVYEQFF
TGCGCCAGCAGCCACGACGTCTATGAGCAGTTCTTC
>.|TRBJ1-1|TRBV6-6|.
CASSPITEAFF
TGTGCCAGCAGTCCTATTACTGAAGCTTTCTTT
>.|TRBJ1-2|TRBV5-1|.
CASSLDGRMSSIGYGYTF
TGCGCCAGCAGCTTGGACGGCAGGATGTCCTCGATTGGCTATGGCTACACCTTC
>.|TRBJ1-1|TRBV19|TRBD1
CASSSHDRGPAFF
TGTGCCAGTAGTTCACACGACAGGGGGCCAGCTTTCTTT
>.|TRBJ2-5|TRBV6-6|.
CASSYSGGLETQYF
TGTGCCAGCAGTTACTCGGGGGGGCTCGAGACCCAGTACTTC
>.|TRBJ1-1|TRBV5-5|.
CASTSGRGSMNTEAFF
TGTGCCAGCACCTCAGGCAGGGGAAGCATGAACACTGAAGCTTTCTTT
>.|TRBJ2-7|TRBV30|.
CAWSVGSGGASYEQYF
TGTGCCTGGAGTGTAGGGTCCGGGGGCGCGTCTTACGAGCAGTACTTC
>.|TRBJ2-2|TRBV19|TRBD2
CASSGGGALSNGELFF
TGTGCCAGTAGCGGCGGGGGGGCCCTGTCGAACGGGGAGCTGTTTTTT
>.|TRBJ2-3|TRBV7-9|.
CASSLSRSTDTQYF
TGTGCCAGCAGCTTATCTAGAAGCACAGATACGCAGTATTTT
>.|TRBJ2-5|TRBV30|TRBD2
CAWEPGLAGIKTQYF
TGTGCCTGGGAGCCGGGACTAGCGGGAATAAAGACCCAGTACTTC
>.|TRBJ1-2|TRBV7-8|.
CASSTGNYGYTF
TGTGCCAGCAGCACAGGGAACTATGGCTACACCTTC
>few|TRBJ2-5|TRBV2|TRBD1
CASSASGTGTQETQYF
TGTGCCAGCAGTGCCTCCGGGACAGGGACGCAAGAGACCCAGTACTTC
>.|TRBJ2-5|TRBV7-6|.
CASSTSDRGGTQYF
TGTGCCAGCAGCACTTCTGACCGGGGTGGGACCCAGTACTTC
>.|TRBJ1-2|TRBV25-1|TRBD1
CASSVVSQGSYTF
TGTGCCAGCAGTGTGGTCTCACAGGGGAGCTACACCTTC
>.|TRBJ2-7|TRBV6-1|.
CASSEGIAPTYEQYF
TGTGCCAGCAGTGAAGGGATTGCCCCGACCTACGAGCAGTACTTC
>.|TRBJ2-2|TRBV27|.
CATSTEYTGELFF
TGTGCCACCTCGACAGAGTACACCGGGGAGCTGTTTTTT
>few|TRBJ2-7|TRBV4-1|.
CASSQDPTGNYEQYF
TGCGCCAGCAGCCAAGATCCCACAGGGAACTACGAGCAGTACTTC
>.|TRBJ1-1|TRBV10-1|.
CASSGGQGGTEAFF
TGCGCCAGCAGTGGAGGACAAGGTGGGACTGAAGCTTTCTTT
>once|TRBJ1-2|TRBV27|TRBD1
CASSFRDRANGYTF
TGTGCCAGCAGTTTCCGGGACAGGGCCAATGGCTACACCTTC
>.|TRBJ2-5|TRBV27|TRBD1
CASSPGSGQGVVETQYF
TGTGCCAGCAGTCCTGGCTCCGGACAGGGGGTCGTGGAGACCCAGTACTTC
>few|TRBJ2-7|TRBV6-5|.
CASSSPRQGSYEQYF
TGTGCCAGCAGTTCCCCCCGTCAGGGTTCCTACGAGCAGTACTTC
>once|TRBJ2-3|TRBV7-3|TRBD1
CASSPDRALTDTQYF
TGTGCCAGCAGCCCGGACAGGGCCCTCACAGATACGCAGTATTTT
>.|TRBJ2-7|TRBV30|.
CASRYRGRYEQYF
TGTGCCTCAAGGTATAGGGGCCGATACGAGCAGTACTTC
>once|TRBJ1-2|TRBV5-4|.
CASSLQGGFDGYTF
TGTGCCAGCAGCTTGCAGGGAGGTTTTGATGGCTACACCTTC
>.|TRBJ1-4|TRBV6-1|.
CASRVTTGVGEKLFF
TGTGCCAGCAGGGTAACGACAGGTGTGGGGGAAAAACTGTTTTTT
>.|TRBJ1-4|TRBV30|.
CAWNGGANEKLFF
TGTGCCTGGAACGGTGGTGCTAATGAAAAACTGTTTTTT
>.|TRBJ2-5|TRBV10-3|.
CAISNPGLGDAETQYF
TGTGCCATCTCAAACCCGGGCCTAGGGGATGCAGAGACCCAGTACTTC
>.|TRBJ2-3|TRBV5-1|TRBD2
CASSTMTSGSTDTQYF
TGCGCCAGCAGCACCATGACTAGCGGGAGCACAGATACGCAGTATTTT
>.|TRBJ1-4|TRBV29-1|.
CSVGGSGGGEKLFF
TGCAGCGTTGGGGGGAGCGGGGGAGGTGAAAAACTGTTTTTT
>.|TRBJ2-1|TRBV6-5|.
CASSYRPSAYNEQFF
TGTGCCAGCAGTTACCGACCTAGCGCATACAATGAGCAGTTCTTC
>once|TRBJ2-5|TRBV2|TRBD2
CASSDVGLAGDKETQYF
TGTGCCAGCAGTGATGTGGGACTAGCGGGAGACAAAGAGACCCAGTACTTC
>.|TRBJ1-1|TRBV6-1|.
CASMDRPNTEAFF
TGTGCCAGCATGGACAGACCGAACACTGAAGCTTTCTTT
>.|TRBJ2-3|TRBV5-1|.
CASSLGGPGEGTQYF
TGCGCCAGCAGCTTGGGGGGCCCAGGGGAAGGGACGCAGTATTTT
>few|TRBJ1-6|TRBV25-1|.
CASSELGGDNSPLHF
TGTGCCAGCAGTGAATTAGGGGGAGATAATTCACCCCTCCACTTT
>few|TRBJ2-7|TRBV7-9|.
CASSSLVTGYEQYF
TGTGCCAGCAGCTCGCTGGTAACAGGCTACGAGCAGTACTTC
>once|TRBJ2-2|TRBV7-3|.
CASSFTNTGELFF
TGTGCCAGCAGCTTTACGAACACCGGGGAGCTGTTTTTT
>few|TRBJ1-5|TRBV6-6|.
CASGRSNQPQHF
TGTGCCAGCGGGAGGAGCAATCAGCCCCAGCATTTT
>.|TRBJ2-2|TRBV10-1|.
CASSRRPSGELFF
TGCGCCAGCTCCCGAAGACCCTCCGGGGAGCTGTTTTTT
>.|TRBJ2-1|TRBV9|.
CASSVGIGLYNEQFF
TGTGCCAGCAGCGTAGGTATAGGACTCTACAATGAGCAGTTCTTC
>few|TRBJ1-2|TRBV7-9|TRBD1
CASSFGTGDGYTF
TGTGCCAGCAGCTTTGGCACAGGGGATGGCTACACCTTC
>.|TRBJ1-2|TRBV19|.
CATAPRGEAYGYTF
TGTGCCACCGCCCCAAGGGGAGAGGCCTATGGCTACACCTTC
>.|TRBJ2-2|TRBV5-4|.
CASSTRVGELFF
TGTGCCAGCAGCACCAGGGTCGGGGAGCTGTTTTTT
>.|TRBJ1-5|TRBV6-1|TRBD1
CASSLDRGPGQPQHF
TGTGCCAGCAGCCTCGACAGGGGGCCAGGGCAGCCCCAGCATTTT
>.|TRBJ2-7|TRBV27|.
CASSSNLANPYEQYF
TGTGCCAGCAGTTCGAACTTGGCCAACCCTTACGAGCAGTACTTC
>.|TRBJ1-4|TRBV18|.
CASSPPDPPQDEKLFF
TGTGCCAGCTCACCTCCGGACCCTCCGCAGGATGAAAAACTGTTTTTT
>.|TRBJ1-1|TRBV19|.
CASSIVGATEAFF
TGTGCCAGTAGTATAGTAGGGGCGACTGAAGCTTTCTTT
>.|TRBJ2-7|TRBV29-1|.
CSVATSASSYEQYF
TGCAGCGTTGCCACGTCCGCCTCCTCCTACGAGCAGTACTTC
>.|TRBJ2-1|TRBV10-2|.
CASSAGHGSSYNEQFF
TGCGCCAGCAGCGCCGGACACGGGAGCTCCTACAATGAGCAGTTCTTC
>once|TRBJ1-5|TRBV30|.
CAWSAPGGTNQPQHF
TGTGCCTGGAGTGCCCCGGGGGGTACCAATCAGCCCCAGCATTTT
>.|TRBJ1-1|TRBV6-1|TRBD1
CASSERGRVNTEAFF
TGTGCCAGCAGTGAAAGGGGGCGGGTGAACACTGAAGCTTTCTTT